This TCR beta chain is from a study of blood T cell repertoires in COVID-19. Study details: COVID-19 samples from acute and convalescent phases originated in the United States, Italy and Spain. Sources were T cells, B-cell-depleted T cells, or PBMCs; the material itself was cDNA or gDNA.

Original processing notes: Reference gene primer amplification gave estimated nucleated cell counts. Here immunoSEQ multiplex PCR was the method, and the copy in TCRdb shows in-frame clones only, minus some. V and J calls and clone size come straight from that table; D and trimming were deduced from the DNA. The sample records approximately 440,000 clones, about 87% being singletons. A Seattle source enrolled patients during active infection and followed them longitudinally. The V segment lost 2 bases and the J segment 2 bases; nucleotides outside the gene matches: 14. The CDR3 length is 18 residues. Germline values: CDR1 MRHNA, CDR2 SNTAGT.

The specimen sequenced was peripheral blood. The origin of this receptor is a woman in her 50s with COVID-19, enrolled during active disease. The chain uses TRBV6-4 and TRBJ1-1, with 7 bases matching TRBD1. The CDR3 DNA is TGTGCCAGCAGTGACCTAGATGCTTACCCAGGGGGTAACACTGAAGCTTTCTTT. This translates into CASSDLDAYPGGNTEAFF.